The rows below give T cell receptor beta chains drawn from one sample of a study of technical replicates of blood from a handful of donors. The method was immunoSEQ multiplex PCR; TCRdb's version includes in-frame clones alone and lacks a portion of them. Of about 12,000 clones detected, about 90% appear once; the ten largest clones hold around 7.9%. The sample consisted of PBMCs. Every receptor here comes from a human donor in good health. The CDR3 runs from the conserved cysteine through the conserved F or W. Rows give clone size only sometimes, using once, few, many, or a class for an expanded clone.

TRBV7-2	NA	TRBJ2-2	CASSFFLAGDTGELFF
TRBV5-1	NA	TRBJ2-3	CASSLGTGANTDTQYF
TRBV2	NA	TRBJ1-1	CASSVGQTNTEAFF
TRBV19	NA	TRBJ1-2	CASSMGQGETGYTF
TRBV2	NA	TRBJ2-5	CASSEGWERETQYF
TRBV5-1	NA	TRBJ1-4	CASSLEQSTTNEKLFF
TRBV27	NA	TRBJ1-2	CASSLARGYGYTF
TRBV13	NA	TRBJ2-7	CASSRDRSYYEQYF
TRBV6-6	NA	TRBJ1-1	CASSQVGNTEAFF
TRBV18	NA	TRBJ1-2	CASSPPGTGVGGYTF
TRBV28	NA	TRBJ1-2	CASSRPVGSAGDYGYTF
TRBV10-2	NA	TRBJ2-3	CASSDGGGGDTQYF
TRBV2	NA	TRBJ2-7	CASSEYGTASYEQYF
TRBV5-1	NA	TRBJ2-5	CASSPTSGQETQYF
TRBV15	once	TRBJ1-2	CATRSGGTNYGYTF
TRBV28	once	TRBJ1-5	CASSVAGQGAGQPQHF
TRBV6-1	NA	TRBJ2-7	CASSEGAGGNYEQYF